Each of the 10 T cell receptor beta chains below was sequenced from the same sample in a study of identical twins. In TCRdb, the 5' RACE reads were re-called with MiXCR into one record per CDR3 protein. The data contain 450,000 or so distinct CDR3 sequences, 14% of them singletons. These same data were also listed under a study on yellow fever vaccine responses in identical twins.

Sequencing was carried out using CD4+ T cells sorted from blood. These TCRs come from a young woman in good health.

V is TRBV19 and J is TRBJ2-2; D is unresolved. Trimming cost V 5 bases and J 4 bases, with 14 bases left between them. The CDR3 extends over 15 amino acids. CDR1 LNHDA and CDR2 SQIVND come from the germline V gene (reference sequence). The CDR3 protein is CASSVGDWSTGELFF. CDR3 sequence (DNA): TGTGCCAGTAGTGTCGGCGATTGGAGCACCGGGGAGCTGTTTTTT. Together with reference TRBV19 and TRBJ2-2, the CDR3 gives the full variable domain: DGGITQSPKYLFRKEGQNVTLSCEQNLNHDAMYWYRQDPGQGLRLIYYSQIVNDFQKGDIAEGYSVSREKKESFPLTVTSAQKNPTAFYLCASSVGDWSTGELFFGEGSRLTVL.

This sequence joins TRBV6-2 or TRBV6-3 and TRBJ2-1, with TRBD2 identical over 11 bases. This CDR3 has 15 amino acids. Unmatched junction bases numbered 11, after V lost 10 bases and J lost 6 bases. Germline V gene sequence: CDR1 MNHEY, CDR2 SVGEGT. The CDR3 is CAIKIAGGPGNEQFF. The CDR3 DNA reads as TGTGCCATCAAGATAGCGGGAGGGCCGGGCAATGAGCAGTTCTTC.

V and J are TRBV25-1 and TRBJ2-7; D gene uncertain. This CDR3 comprises 13 residues. Germline V gene data show CDR1 as MGHDK and CDR2 as SYGVNS. V was shortened by 1 base and J by 4 bases, with 8 bases between the two germline ends. Here the CDR3 reads CASSESVGYEQYF. The CDR3 region has the DNA TGTGCCAGCAGTGAATCGGTCGGGTACGAGCAGTACTTC.

This chain uses TRBV5-1 with TRBJ2-1, with 11 bases that match TRBD2. CDR1 and CDR2 from the germline V gene are SGHRS and YFSETQ. This CDR3 region has 17 residues. Trimming at V came to 0 bases and at J to 0 bases, leaving 2 bases not matched to a gene. The chain's CDR3 is CASSLGLAGFSYNEQFF. The CDR3 region has the DNA TGCGCCAGCAGCTTGGGACTAGCGGGATTCTCCTACAATGAGCAGTTCTTC.

This clonotype showed up just a few times. This chain joins TRBV30 and TRBJ1-1; D unclear. This CDR3 has 13 amino acids. Trimming cost V 0 bases and J 5 bases, with 10 bases left between them. Germline V lookup: CDR1 GTSNPN, CDR2 SVGIG (reference sequence). The CDR3, as DNA: TGTGCCTGGAGTGTACAAAGGGCTACTGAAGCTTTCTTT. Protein: CAWSVQRATEAFF.

The rearrangement joins TRBV5-1 to TRBJ2-3; D unresolved. From germline, CDR1 is SGHRS and CDR2 YFSETQ. CDR3 length: 13 amino acids. With 2 bases removed from V and 4 bases from J, the gap between germline ends came to 8 bases. The CDR3 DNA reads as TGCGCCAGCAGCTTTCTCACCCCAGATACGCAGTATTTT. Translation: CASSFLTPDTQYF. Looking up the rest from reference TRBV5-1 and TRBJ2-3 gives the full variable domain: KAGVTQTPRYLIKTRGQQVTLSCSPISGHRSVSWYQQTPGQGLQFLFEYFSETQRNKGNFPGRFSGRQFSNSRSEMNVSTLELGDSALYLCASSFLTPDTQYFGPGTRLTVL.

This clonotype was seen more than once but under ten times. For the CDR3, the DNA is TGTGCCATCAGGCGGACTAGCGGCTACGAGCAGTACTTC. Protein product: CAIRRTSGYEQYF. The chain employs TRBV10-3 and TRBJ2-7; 10 positions agree with TRBD2. This CDR3 comprises 13 residues. Germline values: CDR1 ENHRY, CDR2 SYGVKD. The J segment lost 3 bases and the V segment lost 6 bases, leaving 2 bases of the junction unmatched.

The V gene is TRBV19, the J gene TRBJ2-1, with TRBD2 identical over 11 bases. The trim removed 1 base at V and 4 bases at J, leaving 6 bases unmatched. The germline V gene has CDR1 LNHDA and CDR2 SQIVND (reference sequence). The CDR3 contains 17 residues. The CDR3 nucleotides read TGTGCCAGTAGTATAGTCTCCACTAGCGGGGGTTACAATGAGCAGTTCTTC. Its protein product is CASSIVSTSGGYNEQFF.

This clonotype was recorded at least ten times. The rearrangement uses TRBV6-1 and TRBJ1-3, with no clear D. Germline assignment: CDR1 MNHNS and CDR2 SASEGT. The V end was cut by 4 bases, the J end by 0 bases, with 7 bases between. The CDR3 runs to 14 residues. CDR3 region: CASSGPGSGNTIYF. CDR3 bases: TGTGCCAGCAGTGGTCCCGGCTCTGGAAACACCATATATTTT.

The genes are TRBV6-2 or TRBV6-3 and TRBJ2-2; possible D gene TRBD2, 5 bases. V lost 3 bases to trimming and J lost 6 bases, with 11 bases between them. CDR1 and CDR2 from the germline V gene are MNHEY and SVGEGT. The CDR3 is made up of 14 amino acids. The CDR3 nucleotides read TGTGCCAGCAGTTATCCCGCCGGGGCCGGGGAGCTGTTTTTT. Protein: CASSYPAGAGELFF.